What follows describes a single TCR beta chain. What it binds is not known. The sample belongs to a study of shared clonotypes between healthy human individuals. Study-level points and caveats: About 5% of naive CD4 clonotypes were shared across four donors.

The study ran the assay at deep level. Repertoires were generated with immunoSEQ multiplex PCR, while TCRdb's copy carries only in-frame clones and drops some. Of around 1,000,000 clones in the sample, about 72% were seen once. V shed 3 bases and J shed 2 bases, with 5 bases lying between them. The CDR3 contains 13 residues. Germline V lookup: CDR1 ENHRY, CDR2 SYGVKD. Sequencing was carried out using memory CD4+ T cells from PBMCs. As for subset: CD45RA-negative fraction. The clonotype originates from a man in his late teens or twenties in good health. Some clones in this sample may be carry-over from other donors' samples. The V and J genes are TRBV10-3 and TRBJ2-4, with D uncertain. CDR3 sequence (DNA): TGTGCCATCAGTGAAAACTCCAAAAACATTCAGTACTTC. Translating gives CAISENSKNIQYF.